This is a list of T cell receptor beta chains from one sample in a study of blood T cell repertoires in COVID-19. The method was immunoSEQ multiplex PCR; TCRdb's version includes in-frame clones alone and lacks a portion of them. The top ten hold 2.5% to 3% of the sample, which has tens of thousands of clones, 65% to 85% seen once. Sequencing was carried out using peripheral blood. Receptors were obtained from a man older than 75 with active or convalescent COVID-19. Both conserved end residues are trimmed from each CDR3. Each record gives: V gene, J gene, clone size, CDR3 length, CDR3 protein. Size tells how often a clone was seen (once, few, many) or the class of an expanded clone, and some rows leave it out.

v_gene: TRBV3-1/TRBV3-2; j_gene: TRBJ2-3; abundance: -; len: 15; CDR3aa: ASSQARTSGLPDTQY
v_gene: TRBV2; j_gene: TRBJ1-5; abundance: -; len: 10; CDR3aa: ASSVGGQPQH
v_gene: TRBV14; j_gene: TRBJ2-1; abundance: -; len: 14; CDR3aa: ASSQGAGLPYNEQF
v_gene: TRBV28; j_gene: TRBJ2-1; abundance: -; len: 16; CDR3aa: ASSLFRRASGSHNEQF
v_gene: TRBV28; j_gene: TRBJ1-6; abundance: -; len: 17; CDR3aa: ASSLWASPGQGGNSPLH
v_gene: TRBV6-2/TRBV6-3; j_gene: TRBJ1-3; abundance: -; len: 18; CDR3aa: ASSYPSSQGDRTGRNTIY
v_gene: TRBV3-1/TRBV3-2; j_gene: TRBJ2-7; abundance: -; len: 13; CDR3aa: ASSQDAQKTYEQY
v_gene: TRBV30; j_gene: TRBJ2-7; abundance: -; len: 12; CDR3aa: AGTHGGGSYEQY
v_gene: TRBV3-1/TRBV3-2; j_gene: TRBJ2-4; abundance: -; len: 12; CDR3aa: ASSLAGAKNIQY
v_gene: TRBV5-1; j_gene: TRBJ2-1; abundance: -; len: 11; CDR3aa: ASRAGQYNEQF
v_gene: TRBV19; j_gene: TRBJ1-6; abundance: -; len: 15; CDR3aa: ASSIGQGASYNSPLH
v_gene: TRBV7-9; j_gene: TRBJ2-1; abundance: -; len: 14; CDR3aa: ASSTRTSGVVNEQF
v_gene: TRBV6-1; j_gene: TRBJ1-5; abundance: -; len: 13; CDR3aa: ASSENGQRNQPQH
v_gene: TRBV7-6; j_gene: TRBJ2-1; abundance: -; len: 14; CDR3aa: ASSLGRIGSHREQF
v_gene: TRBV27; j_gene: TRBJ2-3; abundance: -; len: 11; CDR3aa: ASSSGLTDTQY
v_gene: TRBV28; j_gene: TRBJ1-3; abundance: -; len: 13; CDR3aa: ASSLSAGPQSAIY
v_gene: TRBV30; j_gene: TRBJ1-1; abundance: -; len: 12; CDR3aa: AWSVGALNTEAF
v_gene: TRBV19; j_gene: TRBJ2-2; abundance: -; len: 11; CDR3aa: ASSDRGAGELF
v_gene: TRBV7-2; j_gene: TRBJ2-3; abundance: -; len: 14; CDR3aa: ASSPLLAGNGGTQY
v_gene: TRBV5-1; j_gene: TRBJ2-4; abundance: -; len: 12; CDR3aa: ASSAGLEKNIQY
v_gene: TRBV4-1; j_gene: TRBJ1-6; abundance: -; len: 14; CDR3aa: ASSQEVNPGESPLH
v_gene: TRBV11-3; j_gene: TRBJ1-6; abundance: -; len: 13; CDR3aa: ASSKGAFTNSPLH
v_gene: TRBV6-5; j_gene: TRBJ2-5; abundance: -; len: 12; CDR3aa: ASSPGTARETQY
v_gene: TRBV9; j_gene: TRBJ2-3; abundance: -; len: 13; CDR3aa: ASSVGQRLLDTQY
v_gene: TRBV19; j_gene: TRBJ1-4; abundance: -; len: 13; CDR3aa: ASSTWTDSNEKLF
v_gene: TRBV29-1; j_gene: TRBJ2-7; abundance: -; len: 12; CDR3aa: SVGRQGASEEQY
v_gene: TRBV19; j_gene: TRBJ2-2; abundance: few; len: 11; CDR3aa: ASSATGSGELF
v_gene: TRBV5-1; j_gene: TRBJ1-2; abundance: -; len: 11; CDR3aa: ASSLAQGQGYT